This TCR beta chain was sequenced in a study of control samples from healthy donors and cancer patients. This clone was seen only once. Per germline, CDR1 LGHNA and CDR2 YNFKEQ. V lost 1 base and J lost 2, with 10 bases in between. The CDR3 extends over 15 amino acids. Assay: immunoSEQ multiplex PCR; the TCRdb copy retains only in-frame clones and omits some. This table holds about 85,000 clones, 90% found once. The rearrangement joins TRBV4-2 to TRBJ2-3, with D possibly TRBD2 on 6 matching bases. The source material was blood. The source of this sequence is a woman aged 18-30 years in good health. In DNA form, the CDR3 reads TGTGCCAGCAGCCAAGGGGACTCACACACAGATACGCAGTATTTT. Its translation: CASSQGDSHTDTQYF.